This T cell receptor (beta chain) was captured in a study of long-term antiretroviral therapy in people with HIV (dated by TCRdb to between 2022 and 2023). Study-wide context: The earliest samples were collected approximately a decade before the 2015 WHO recommendation for immediate ART, a period when ART was typically delayed until CD4 counts fell. A retrospective serial study tested whether ART initiation and durable HIV suppression were associated with changes in peripheral blood TRB repertoire composition and diversity. The cohort contributed roughly 190 cryopreserved PBMC samples from about 33 adults with confirmed HIV infection, collected serially over a mean of approximately six years (range 1-12). Of the 30 participants with HIV, approximately ten were female. No cross-contamination during QIAcube processing was seen in test extractions of a monoclonal T-cell line run alongside 30 or so polyclonal samples. Overall study results and their limits: Owing to limited PBMC availability, only the TCR beta chain was sequenced, without alpha chain pairing. The samples span the years 2004 to 2017, and the ART regimens used may be less effective than current regimens. HIV repertoires had narrower CDR3 length ranges than controls, and the network structure suggested an antigen-experienced repertoire that shifted only slightly toward naive after ART. Starting ART was linked to a significant rise in TRB diversity, yet even with long-term ART the diversity remained significantly lower than in transplant donor controls. Because pre-ART samples had limited cell numbers, unsorted PBMC were profiled rather than sorted CD4+ and CD8+ T cells. Inferences about post-ART repertoire changes are limited because no data were available on ART adherence, viral resistance or therapy changes. Expanded TRB clones identified before ART initiation dominated the repertoire across all time points, though the dominance fluctuated and decreased in many PLHIV after ART.

Participants were included only if at least one PBMC sample before ART initiation and at least two post-ART samples were available. Every participant with HIV received treatment in the United States of America. Before DNA extraction, cryopreserved samples containing about 0.9-10 million PBMC were thawed and washed. At the time of the earliest PBMC sample for each participant with HIV, ages ranged from roughly 23 to 60 years. Each participant contributed PBMC samples from 1-4 timepoints before ART initiation and 2-8 timepoints after ART initiation, with a median of 7 samples. Serial HIV viral load, CD4+ T-cell count, ART history and demographic data were obtained for every participant. Genomic DNA was extracted from unsorted PBMC with a Qiagen kit on a QIAcube, with processing performed in batches of 12 samples. The immunoSEQ hsTCRB v3.0 assay was used at survey level resolution to sequence the TRB variable region. The target sequencing depth for TRB was about 40,000-55,000 T-cell genomes per sample. An Illumina MiSeq with a v3 150-cycle kit was used to sequence the pooled TRB libraries. The original pipeline was this. Repertoire analysis ran in R within a reproducible Nextflow workflow covering QC, data transformation and analysis. LymphoSeq2, an R package for exploring AIRR-Seq data, was used to implement custom analyses. A few samples that yielded fewer than 5000 total TRB sequences were excluded, so that more than 150 HIV repertoires were analyzed. Among the roughly 200 retained HIV repertoires, about 57 were collected before ART initiation and 120 to 140 after ART initiation. Repertoires were downsampled to 5000 TRB nucleotide sequences, with summary statistics averaged over 100 downsampling iterations. TRB sequences were retained for analysis only if CDR3 regions of at least seven amino acids were present. Diversity was assessed using a clonality score derived from Shannon entropy and using the Gini coefficient. In the repertoire networks, any two of the top 5000 CDR3 amino acid sequences were linked whenever the two sequences differed by an edit distance of one. For TRB CDR3 amino acid sequences, GLIPH2 was used to predict antigen specificity groups and MHC restriction. Known CMV, EBV, HIV or tissue antigen associations were flagged by matching CDR3 amino acid sequences against VDJdb and McPAS-TCR. Pre-ART, post-ART and control groups were compared with Wilcoxon signed-rank tests and Holm-Bonferroni correction. Held by TCRdb, this immuneACCESS table contains in-frame sequences only and omits some clones. Under half of the omission traces to an unresolved V gene where checked; the cause of the rest is unknown. The V and J calls and clone size come from that table; D and trimming were worked out from the DNA. The sample table holds tens of thousands of clones, of which roughly 85% were seen once. The ten largest clonotypes hold roughly 9% of the sample.

To note about this clone: The antigen it binds to is not known. No much larger clone is present one base from it, and per-base qualities are unavailable.

V drops 0 bases and J drops 4 bases, leaving 19 bases in between. CDR1 and CDR2, per the germline V gene, are SGHRS and YFSETQ. The cysteine opens and the phenylalanine closes a CDR3 of 18 amino acids. Only the CDR3 part of the read is kept: 54 bases, read in frame from the first base. Here the chain combines TRBV5-1 and TRBJ2-2; perhaps TRBD2 is the D gene, with 7 bases matching. Source: unsorted PBMCs, taken 2.3 years after starting antiretroviral therapy. The sequence was collected from a man in his forties or fifties with HIV. The sequence in DNA is TGCGCCAGCAGCTTGGAGGTGGCGGGGGCGTTAGGCACCGGGGAGCTGTTTTTT. Its product reads: CASSLEVAGALGTGELFF.